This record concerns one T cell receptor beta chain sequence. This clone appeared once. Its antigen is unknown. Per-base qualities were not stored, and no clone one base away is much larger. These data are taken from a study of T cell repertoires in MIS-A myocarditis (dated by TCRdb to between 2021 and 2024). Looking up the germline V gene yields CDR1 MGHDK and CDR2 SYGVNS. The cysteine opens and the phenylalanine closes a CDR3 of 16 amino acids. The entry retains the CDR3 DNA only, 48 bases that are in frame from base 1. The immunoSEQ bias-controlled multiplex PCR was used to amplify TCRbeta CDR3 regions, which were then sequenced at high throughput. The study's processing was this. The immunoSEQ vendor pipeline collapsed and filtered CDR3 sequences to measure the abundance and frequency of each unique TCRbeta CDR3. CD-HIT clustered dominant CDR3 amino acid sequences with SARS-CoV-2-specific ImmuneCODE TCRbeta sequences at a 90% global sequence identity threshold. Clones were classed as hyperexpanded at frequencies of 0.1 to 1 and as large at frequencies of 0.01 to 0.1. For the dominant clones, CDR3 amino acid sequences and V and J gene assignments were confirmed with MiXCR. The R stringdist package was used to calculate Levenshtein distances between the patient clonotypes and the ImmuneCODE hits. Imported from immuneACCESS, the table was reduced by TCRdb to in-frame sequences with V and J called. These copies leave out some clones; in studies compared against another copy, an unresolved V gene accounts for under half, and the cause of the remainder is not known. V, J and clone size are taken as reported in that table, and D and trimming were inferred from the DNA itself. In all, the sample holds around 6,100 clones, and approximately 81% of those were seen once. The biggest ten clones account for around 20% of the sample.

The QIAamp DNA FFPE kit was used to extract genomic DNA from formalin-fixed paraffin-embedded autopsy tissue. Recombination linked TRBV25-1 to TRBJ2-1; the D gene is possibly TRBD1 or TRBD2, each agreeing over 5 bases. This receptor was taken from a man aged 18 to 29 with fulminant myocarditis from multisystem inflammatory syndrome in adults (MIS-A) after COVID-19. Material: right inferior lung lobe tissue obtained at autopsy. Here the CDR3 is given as CSSTGNRGIRKNEQFF. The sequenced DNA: TGTAGTAGCACGGGGAATAGGGGAATTCGCAAGAATGAGCAGTTCTTC.